A selection of T cell receptor beta chains follows, all from one sample in a study of blood T cell repertoires in COVID-19. The assay was immunoSEQ multiplex PCR, and TCRdb's table has in-frame clones only and misses some. The sample has about 23,000 clones; around nine tenths are singletons. Specimen: peripheral blood. Receptor source: a human donor in a cohort sampled during active COVID-19. The CDR3 runs from the conserved cysteine through the conserved F or W. D genes are given only for firm matches. Clone size is not always given. Where it is, it says once, few, many or a class for expanded clones.

v_gene	abundance	d_gene	j_gene	CDR3aa	CDR3nt
TRBV5-1	NA	NA	TRBJ1-3	CASSLGGRGGNTIYF	TGCGCCAGCAGCTTGGGCGGGAGAGGAGGAAACACCATATATTTT
TRBV29-1	NA	NA	TRBJ1-1	CSVVRGEAFF	TGCAGCGTTGTAAGGGGTGAAGCTTTCTTT
TRBV19	NA	TRBD1	TRBJ2-4	CASSIYPTGDGIQYF	TGTGCCAGTAGTATCTACCCGACAGGGGATGGCATTCAGTACTTC
TRBV19	NA	NA	TRBJ2-4	CASSISGAKNIQYF	TGTGCCAGTAGTATCTCCGGGGCCAAAAACATTCAGTACTTC
TRBV18	NA	NA	TRBJ2-2	CASSPQGGGELFF	TGTGCCAGCTCTCCCCAGGGAGGCGGGGAGCTGTTTTTT
TRBV27	few	TRBD1	TRBJ2-7	CASSSPRGSPYEQYF	TGTGCCAGCAGTTCCCCCAGGGGGTCCCCCTACGAGCAGTACTTC
TRBV6-6	NA	TRBD2	TRBJ2-2	CASSYQAGGHTGELFF	TGTGCCAGCAGTTATCAAGCGGGGGGCCATACCGGGGAGCTGTTTTTT
TRBV2	NA	TRBD1	TRBJ1-5	CASSDGIGQASVNQPQHF	TGTGCCAGCAGTGATGGTATAGGACAGGCGTCGGTCAATCAGCCCCAGCATTTT
TRBV7-2	NA	NA	TRBJ1-1	CASTWGPGKNTEAFF	TGTGCCAGCACCTGGGGGCCAGGAAAAAACACTGAAGCTTTCTTT
TRBV12-5	NA	TRBD2	TRBJ2-7	CASTPLAGGPGGEQYF	TGTGCTAGTACCCCCTTAGCGGGGGGGCCGGGCGGCGAGCAGTACTTC
TRBV2	NA	NA	TRBJ1-2	CASSVEGAYGYTF	TGTGCCAGCAGTGTAGAGGGAGCCTATGGCTACACCTTC
TRBV6-1	NA	NA	TRBJ1-1	CASSEPGDTEAFF	TGTGCCAGCAGTGAACCGGGGGACACTGAAGCTTTCTTT
TRBV5-4	NA	NA	TRBJ1-6	CASSLPSGGVDNSPLHF	TGTGCCAGCAGCCTCCCCTCGGGAGGGGTGGATAATTCACCCCTCCACTTT
TRBV5-1	NA	NA	TRBJ2-5	CASSTEETQYF	TGCGCCAGCAGCACGGAAGAGACCCAGTACTTC
TRBV6-2/TRBV6-3	NA	TRBD2	TRBJ2-3	CASSLSSGVAQYF	TGTGCCAGCAGTTTGTCTAGCGGGGTCGCGCAGTATTTT
TRBV10-3	NA	NA	TRBJ1-1	CAISEGPGNAEAFF	TGTGCCATCAGTGAGGGACCAGGGAATGCTGAAGCTTTCTTT
TRBV6-2/TRBV6-3	once	NA	TRBJ2-1	CASSYSRGSYNEQFF	TGTGCCAGCAGTTACTCGAGGGGGTCCTACAATGAGCAGTTCTTC
TRBV7-2	NA	NA	TRBJ1-1	CASTLSQANTEAFF	TGTGCCAGCACCCTCAGCCAGGCGAACACTGAAGCTTTCTTT
TRBV10-3	NA	NA	TRBJ2-3	CAINPGGTDTQYF	TGTGCCATCAATCCGGGAGGCACAGATACGCAGTATTTT
TRBV2	NA	TRBD2	TRBJ2-1	CASRTLAGGYNEQFF	TGTGCCAGCAGAACCCTAGCGGGGGGCTACAATGAGCAGTTCTTC
TRBV6-2/TRBV6-3	NA	TRBD2	TRBJ2-1	CASSYPTSGGNVYNEQFF	TGTGCCAGCAGTTACCCGACTAGCGGGGGGAATGTCTACAATGAGCAGTTCTTC
TRBV4-3	NA	TRBD2	TRBJ2-1	CASSLAGSGGIFGEQFF	TGCGCCAGCAGCCTCGCGGGGAGCGGGGGGATTTTTGGGGAGCAGTTCTTC